One and the same sample provided the 29 T cell receptor beta chains below, sequenced in a study of blood T cell repertoires in COVID-19 (dated by TCRdb to 2020 to 2021). The library came from the immunoSEQ multiplex PCR assay. The clones in this table, taken by TCRdb from immuneACCESS, are in-frame only. Not every clone is retained; where verified, under half of the shortfall comes from an unresolved V gene, and the cause of the rest is unknown. The sample table records 200,000 to 300,000 clones; about 87% of these occur just once. The ten largest account for about 4% of the sample. The sequencing input was peripheral blood. These receptors all come from a middle-aged woman with acute or convalescent COVID-19.

The J gene is TRBJ1-2, the V gene TRBV12-5; TRBD1 agrees at 9 bases. The CDR3 is 18 amino acids. After removal of 4 bases from V and 0 bases from J, the junction contained 12 bases not matched to a gene. The germline V gene encodes CDR1 LGHNT and CDR2 FRNRAP. The CDR3 nucleotides read TGTGCTAGTGGTTCCCTTCAATGGGGACAGGGTACTAACTATGGCTACACCTTC. It translates to CASGSLQWGQGTNYGYTF.

The chain uses TRBV30 and TRBJ1-3; 9 bases map to TRBD1. V was clipped by 0 bases and J by 4 bases; unmatched bases: 10. Germline V CDR1 and CDR2: GTSNPN, SVGIG (reference sequence). The length of the CDR3 is 17 residues. The CDR3 loop is CAWSVLQRDRAGNTIYF. CDR3 in DNA: TGTGCCTGGAGTGTATTACAACGGGACAGGGCCGGAAACACCATATATTTT.

This chain joins TRBV28 and TRBJ2-7; 10 nucleotides match TRBD1. V was clipped by 7 bases and J by 4 bases; unmatched bases: 7. Per the germline V gene, CDR1 is MDHEN and CDR2 is SYDVKM. The CDR3 spans 14 residues. The CDR3 bases are TGTGCCAGCACGACAGGGGGCGGAGGGTACGAGCAGTACGTC. As protein: CASTTGGGGYEQYV.

V gene TRBV5-4 combines with J gene TRBJ1-2; a weak D match, TRBD1 (5 bases). CDR3 size: 13 residues. Germline V lookup: CDR1 SGHNT, CDR2 YYREEE (reference sequence). Trimming took off 5 bases at V and 2 bases at J, with 10 bases between the two ends. CDR3 in amino acids: CASRTQVNYGYTF. The CDR3 DNA reads TGTGCCAGCAGAACACAGGTGAACTATGGCTACACCTTC.

The gene calls are TRBV5-4 and TRBJ2-2, with a weak D call TRBD2 (6 bases). The length of the CDR3 is 14 residues. The V end was cut by 4 bases, the J end by 4 bases, with 11 bases between. Germline CDR1 and CDR2: SGHNT and YYREEE (reference sequence). The CDR3 DNA reads as TGTGCCAGCAGCCCAGCCGGGGGCACCGGGGAGCTGTTTTTT. Encoded protein: CASSPAGGTGELFF.

The chain has TRBV7-7 and TRBJ2-2; D remains unclear. Germline V lookup: CDR1 SSHAT, CDR2 FNYEAQ (reference sequence). The CDR3 runs 15 residues. Trimming shortened V by 1 base and J by 2 bases, and 8 bases separated the two germline ends. The CDR3 reads CASSLVALNTGELFF. In DNA form, the CDR3 reads TGTGCCAGCAGCTTAGTGGCCTTAAACACCGGGGAGCTGTTTTTT. The full variable domain, with the rest looked up from reference TRBV7-7 and TRBJ2-2, is GAGVSQSPRYKVTKRGQDVTLRCDPISSHATLYWYQQALGQGPEFLTYFNYEAQPDKSGLPSDRFSAERPEGSISTLTIQRTEQRDSAMYRCASSLVALNTGELFFGEGSRLTVL.

This clone showed up just once. This chain uses TRBV4-1 with TRBJ1-5, with D possibly TRBD1 on 6 matching bases. From germline, CDR1 is MGHRA and CDR2 YSYEKL. Trimming took 1 base from V and 2 from J, leaving 9 bases between them. The CDR3 loop spans 15 amino acids. CDR3 nucleotides: TGCGCCAGCAGCCAAGGGCCAGGGGGCAATCAGCCCCAGCATTTT. This sequence encodes CASSQGPGGNQPQHF.

The chain has TRBV5-1 and TRBJ1-6; weak D call: TRBD1 (6 bases). CDR3 length: 15 amino acids. Germline CDR1 reads SGHRS; CDR2 reads YFSETQ. Trimming cost V 3 bases and J 3 bases, with 10 bases left between them. The CDR3 loop is CASSYQGFYNSPLHF. In DNA, the CDR3 is TGCGCCAGCAGCTATCAGGGGTTCTATAATTCACCCCTCCACTTT.

The table lists this clone with a count of one. The chain uses TRBV7-9 and TRBJ2-3, with 13 positions matching TRBD2. This CDR3 comprises 16 residues. V lost 2 bases to trimming and J lost 6 bases; unmatched junction nucleotides: 5. From germline, CDR1 is SEHNR and CDR2 FQNEAQ (reference sequence). The chain's CDR3 is CASSLTSGGASDTQYF. The CDR3 region has the DNA TGTGCCAGCAGCTTAACTAGCGGGGGGGCCTCCGATACGCAGTATTTT.

This clone was seen a single time. The chain joins TRBV9 to TRBJ2-1; the match to TRBD2 covers 15 bases. With 4 bases clipped from V and 0 bases from J, the junction kept 8 bases outside the gene matches. The germline V gene has CDR1 SGDLS and CDR2 YYNGEE. The CDR3 sequence is 19 residues long. For the CDR3, the DNA is TGTGCCAGCAGCCCCCATGGACTAGCGGGGGGGGTCTCCTACAATGAGCAGTTCTTC. Translated: CASSPHGLAGGVSYNEQFF.

The chain has TRBV3-1 (or the pseudogene TRBV3-2) and TRBJ2-2; 7 bases are shared with TRBD1. The CDR3 sequence is 15 residues long. Germline V gene lookup returns CDR1 LGHDT and CDR2 YNNKEL (reference sequence). Trimming cost V 3 bases and J 0 bases; bases outside gene matches: 1. The CDR3 reads CASSHRGSNTGELFF. The CDR3 coding sequence is TGTGCCAGCAGCCACAGGGGGTCGAACACCGGGGAGCTGTTTTTT.

The V call is TRBV11-2, the J call TRBJ1-1; tentative D call: TRBD1 (6 bases). CDR1 and CDR2 (germline): SGHAT, FQNNGV. This CDR3 comprises 14 residues. V was cut by 3 bases and J by 8 bases, with 16 bases left in between. CDR3 in DNA: TGTGCCAGCAGCTTGACAGGAGTCCTGGGGGAAGCTTTCTTT. Translating gives CASSLTGVLGEAFF.

The rearrangement links TRBV18 to TRBJ2-5, with 9 bases lining up with TRBD2. This CDR3 is built from 15 residues. The V gene's germline CDR1 is KGHSH and CDR2 LQKENI. Germline trimming cut 5 bases from V and 5 bases from J; bases unmatched to any gene: 9. CDR3 DNA: TGTGCCAGCTCAGCCCTTCTAGCGGGGCTGGAGACCCAGTACTTC. This gives the protein CASSALLAGLETQYF.

This clone was picked up many times. The chain's CDR3 is CASSLLTLRDRDPSGANVLTF. The CDR3 DNA follows: TGCGCCAGCAGCCTTCTTACCCTCCGGGACAGGGACCCATCTGGGGCCAACGTCCTGACTTTC. The V gene is TRBV4-1, the J gene TRBJ2-6, with 9 bases matching TRBD1. The V and J ends lost 4 bases and 1 base, in that order; junction bases with no gene match: 17. There are 21 residues in the CDR3. Germline V gives CDR1 MGHRA, CDR2 YSYEKL.

The chain uses TRBV4-1 and TRBJ1-4; D is uncertain. The CDR3 contains 16 residues. Germline V gives CDR1 MGHRA, CDR2 YSYEKL. V was trimmed by 1 base and J by 6 bases, leaving 15 bases between them. DNA for the CDR3: TGCGCCAGCAGCCAAGTCGGGTTCTCCCGGGATGAAAAACTGTTTTTT. Protein sequence: CASSQVGFSRDEKLFF.

This chain connects TRBV14 to TRBJ2-3; 7 nucleotides line up with TRBD1. Germline V lookup: CDR1 SGHDN, CDR2 FVKESK. V was pared by 3 bases and J by 0 bases, with 9 bases of the junction left unmatched. There are 17 residues in the CDR3. DNA of the CDR3: TGTGCCAGCAGCCAGAATTCCGGGACAGCGAGCACAGATACGCAGTATTTT. This translates into CASSQNSGTASTDTQYF.

The chain carries TRBV28 and TRBJ1-1; TRBD1 matches 7 bases. The trim removed 8 bases at V and 0 bases at J, leaving 3 bases unmatched. Germline assignment: CDR1 MDHEN and CDR2 SYDVKM. The CDR3 length is 13 residues. The CDR3 DNA reads TGTGCCAGCTGGACAGGCATGAACACTGAAGCTTTCTTT. Residues: CASWTGMNTEAFF. The variable domain in full, completed from reference TRBV28 and TRBJ1-1, reads DVKVTQSSRYLVKRTGEKVFLECVQDMDHENMFWYRQDPGLGLRLIYFSYDVKMKEKGDIPEGYSVSREKKERFSLILESASTNQTSMYLCASWTGMNTEAFFGQGTRLTVV.

V usage is TRBV7-9 and J usage is TRBJ1-1; 11 bases agree with TRBD1. CDR3 size: 15 residues. The V gene's germline CDR1 is SEHNR and CDR2 FQNEAQ (reference sequence). Trimming at V came to 5 bases and at J to 5 bases, leaving 7 bases not matched to a gene. This CDR3 is CASSPRDRGYTEAFF. As DNA, the CDR3 is TGTGCCAGCAGCCCTCGGGACAGGGGGTATACTGAAGCTTTCTTT.

The V call is TRBV4-1, the J call TRBJ1-1, with D possibly being TRBD1 (5 bases). Per germline, CDR1 MGHRA and CDR2 YSYEKL. This CDR3 has 12 residues. V lost 0 bases to trimming and J lost 8 bases, with 7 bases between them. This CDR3 reads CASSQDGAEAFF. The CDR3 DNA sequence: TGCGCCAGCAGCCAAGATGGGGCCGAAGCTTTCTTT.

As DNA, the CDR3 is TGTGCCAGCAGCGGACATCCGGGACAGGGGGTTTTGGGCAATCAGCCCCAGCATTTT. Encoded protein: CASSGHPGQGVLGNQPQHF. The rearrangement links TRBV7-8 to TRBJ1-5; 11 nucleotides agree with TRBD1. V shed 5 bases and J 2 bases; nucleotides not matched to a gene: 14. The CDR3 is 19 amino acids. Germline CDR1 and CDR2: SGHVS and FQNEAQ.

The genes are TRBV2 and TRBJ1-2; 7 bases fit TRBD1. The CDR3 spans 17 residues. V lost 5 bases and J lost 0; bases outside the gene matches: 12. Germline V gene lookup returns CDR1 SNHLY and CDR2 FYNNEI. DNA for the CDR3: TGTGCCAGCAGTCATTCCCTTGCGAGGGGGCCTAACTATGGCTACACCTTC. Encoded protein: CASSHSLARGPNYGYTF.

This sequence joins TRBV6-1 and TRBJ1-5; TRBD1 agrees at 8 bases. J gave up 0 bases and V 3 bases, and 13 bases lay outside the gene matches. CDR1 is MNHNS, CDR2 SASEGT, per germline. The CDR3 is 19 residues long. The CDR3 nucleotides are TGTGCCAGCAGTGACAGGACAGGGACGGGGAGGTATAGCAATCAGCCCCAGCATTTT. It codes for CASSDRTGTGRYSNQPQHF.

The rearrangement joins TRBV2 to TRBJ1-4, with D possibly being TRBD1 (5 bases). In germline, CDR1 is SNHLY, CDR2 FYNNEI. The CDR3 length is 14 residues. V was pared by 4 bases and J by 7 bases, with 13 bases between. CDR3 DNA sequence: TGTGCCAGCAGTGCGCAGGGTAGGAGTGAAAAACTGTTTTTT. This gives the protein CASSAQGRSEKLFF.

The chain employs TRBV27 and TRBJ2-5; D might be TRBD1 (6 bases). The CDR3 spans 13 residues. The germline V gene encodes CDR1 MNHEY and CDR2 SMNVEV (reference sequence). The germline V and J ends were trimmed by 4 bases and 5 bases, with 11 bases remaining between them. The CDR3 DNA reads TGTGCCAGCAGTTCAGGGGATAAGGAGACCCAGTACTTC. Translated, it gives CASSSGDKETQYF.

The J gene is TRBJ2-3, the V gene TRBV5-5, with a possible D match to TRBD2 (6 bases). The CDR3 consists of 14 residues. CDR1 is SGHKS, CDR2 YYEKEE, per germline (reference sequence). V lost 3 bases and J 1 base, leaving 9 bases between the germline ends. DNA for the CDR3: TGTGCCAGCAGCTCGGGGGACGGCACAGATACGCAGTATTTT. Its translation: CASSSGDGTDTQYF.

This clone was counted once. The rearrangement links TRBV7-3 to TRBJ1-2, with 7 bases lining up with TRBD1. Germline loops: CDR1 SGHTA, CDR2 FQGTGA. Trimming removed 4 bases from V and 8 bases from J; junction bases left unmatched: 7. This CDR3 is built from 13 residues. CDR3 sequence reads: CASSSKGARGYTF. CDR3 coding DNA: TGTGCCAGCAGCTCCAAGGGGGCGCGAGGCTACACCTTC. The variable domain in full, with the rest retrieved from reference TRBV7-3 and TRBJ1-2, is GAGVSQTPSNKVTEKGKYVELRCDPISGHTALYWYRQSLGQGPEFLIYFQGTGAADDSGLPNDRFFAVRPEGSVSTLKIQRTERGDSAVYLCASSSKGARGYTFGSGTRLTVV.

This clone was seen just once. The J gene is TRBJ1-2, the V gene TRBV2; D is ambiguous. Germline-derived CDR1 and CDR2 are SNHLY and FYNNEI. This CDR3 comprises 15 residues. Trimming pared 0 bases from V and 7 bases from J, leaving 15 bases between. As DNA, the CDR3 is TGTGCCAGCAGTGAAGCCTTTACCGGGGTTAGTGGCTACACCTTC. Amino acids: CASSEAFTGVSGYTF.

Concerning this clone: One junction end does not reproduce the germline sequence, and a read error may be involved. V gene TRBV2 combines with J gene TRBJ1-2; D is uncertain. This CDR3 is 11 amino acids long. Looked up from germline, CDR1 is SNHLY and CDR2 is FYNNEI. The CDR3 here is CASSGLTGYTF. The CDR3 nucleotides read TGTGCCAGCAGTGGACTAACGGGGTACACTTTC.

In this sample, this clone turned up a few times. The chain has TRBV9 and TRBJ2-1; 10 bases fit TRBD1. The CDR3 sequence is 13 residues long. The V gene end was trimmed by 3 bases and the J gene end by 12 bases; junction bases not matched to a gene: 6. Germline CDR1 is SGDLS and CDR2 is YYNGEE. The CDR3 DNA is TGTGCCAGCAGCGAGGGGACAGGGGACATGCAGTTCTTC. It translates to CASSEGTGDMQFF.